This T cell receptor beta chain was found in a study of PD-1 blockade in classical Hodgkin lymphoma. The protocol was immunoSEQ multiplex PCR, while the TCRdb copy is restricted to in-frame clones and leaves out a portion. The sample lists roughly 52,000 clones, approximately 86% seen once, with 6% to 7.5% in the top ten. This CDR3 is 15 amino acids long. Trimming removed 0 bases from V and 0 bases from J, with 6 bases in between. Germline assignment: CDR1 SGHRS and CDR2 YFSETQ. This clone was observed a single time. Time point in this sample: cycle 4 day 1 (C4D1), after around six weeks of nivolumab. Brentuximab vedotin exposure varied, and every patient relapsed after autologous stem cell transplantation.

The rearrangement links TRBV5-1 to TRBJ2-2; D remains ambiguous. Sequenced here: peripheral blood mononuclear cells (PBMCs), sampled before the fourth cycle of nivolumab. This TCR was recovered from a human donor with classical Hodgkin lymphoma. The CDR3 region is CASSLDRSNTGELFF. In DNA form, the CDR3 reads TGCGCCAGCAGCTTGGACCGGTCGAACACCGGGGAGCTGTTTTTT. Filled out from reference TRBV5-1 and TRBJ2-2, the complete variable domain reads KAGVTQTPRYLIKTRGQQVTLSCSPISGHRSVSWYQQTPGQGLQFLFEYFSETQRNKGNFPGRFSGRQFSNSRSEMNVSTLELGDSALYLCASSLDRSNTGELFFGEGSRLTVL.